This T cell receptor (beta chain) is from a study of T cell clonality in common variable immunodeficiency. Points from the study as a whole: Fewer TCRbeta clones were shared among CVID subjects than controls. CVID subjects had higher TCRbeta clonality than healthy controls, most marked in about a third. In common variable immunodeficiency, TCR beta chains reportedly carried fewer deletions and N-nucleotide insertions.

Produced via immunoSEQ multiplex PCR; TCRdb's table is partial and in-frame only. This sample has 44,000 or so clones and no singletons, with roughly 0.66% in the ten largest. The sample holds many counts of this clone. Its specificity is unknown. The read terminates 3 residues ahead of where the CDR3 ends, so the germline J gene completes it. The length of the CDR3 is 15 residues. The V gene's germline CDR1 is SNHLY and CDR2 FYNNEI. V lost 9 bases, J lost 1 base, and 7 bases stayed unmatched. Donors gave about 5 to 9 ml heparinized peripheral whole blood. The V and J genes are TRBV2 and TRBJ2-2; 8 bases map to TRBD1. Sequencing was done on a sample of peripheral blood mononuclear cells. The receptor's source is a person between 18 and 75 years old in good health. The CDR3 protein is CASSIGQGNTGELFF. The sequenced part of the CDR3 DNA is TGTGCCAGTTCTATAGGACAGGGGAACACCGGGGAG. The full variable domain, its missing parts supplied by reference TRBV2 and TRBJ2-2, is EPEVTQTPSHQVTQMGQEVILRCVPISNHLYFYWYRQILGQKVEFLVSFYNNEISEKSEIFDDQFSVERPDGSNFTLKIRSTKLEDSAMYFCASSIGQGNTGELFFGEGSRLTVL.